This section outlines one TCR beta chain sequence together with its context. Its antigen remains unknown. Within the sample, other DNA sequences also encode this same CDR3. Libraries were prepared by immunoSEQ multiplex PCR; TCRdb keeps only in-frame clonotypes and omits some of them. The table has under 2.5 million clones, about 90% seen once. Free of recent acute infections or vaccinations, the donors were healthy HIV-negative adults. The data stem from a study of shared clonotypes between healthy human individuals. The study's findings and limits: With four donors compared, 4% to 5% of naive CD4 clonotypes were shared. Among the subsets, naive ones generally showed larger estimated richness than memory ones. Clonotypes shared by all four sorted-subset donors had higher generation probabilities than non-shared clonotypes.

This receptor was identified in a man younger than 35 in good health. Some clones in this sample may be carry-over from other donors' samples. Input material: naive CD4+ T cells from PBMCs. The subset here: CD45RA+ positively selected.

The CDR3 here is CASSLGTTDTQYF. For the CDR3, the DNA is TGTGCCAGCAGCTTAGGGACCACAGATACGCAGTATTTT. This chain connects TRBV7-2 to TRBJ2-3; no definite D call. V was cut by 1 base and J by 2 bases, with 4 bases left in between. The germline V gene has CDR1 SGHTA and CDR2 FQGNSA. This CDR3 has 13 amino acids.